The 10 T cell receptor beta chains reported below all come from one sample, sequenced in a study of blood T cell repertoires in COVID-19. Generated by immunoSEQ multiplex PCR, the TCRdb table keeps only in-frame clones and is missing some. The sample comprises tens of thousands of clones, 79% of which are singletons, and more than 45% rests with the top ten. The sample taken for sequencing was peripheral blood. Receptor source: a human donor in a cohort sampled during active COVID-19.

The rearrangement links TRBV5-1 to TRBJ1-3, with no clear D. This CDR3 is 19 amino acids long. The ends were cut back, 1 base at V and 0 bases at J, with 20 bases in the middle. Germline-derived CDR1 and CDR2 are SGHRS and YFSETQ. This CDR3 reads CASSLTPGGAARSGNTIYF. The CDR3 nucleotides read TGCGCCAGCAGCTTGACACCGGGTGGTGCAGCGCGCTCTGGAAACACCATATATTTT.

V gene TRBV9 combines with J gene TRBJ2-6; D gene uncertain. This CDR3 contains 17 residues. Germline-derived CDR1 and CDR2 are SGDLS and YYNGEE. Trimming shortened V by 4 bases and J by 0 bases, and 14 bases separated the two germline ends. CDR3: CASSSLGRSSGANVLTF. As DNA, the CDR3 is TGTGCCAGCAGCAGCCTAGGTCGGAGCTCTGGGGCCAACGTCCTGACTTTC.

This sequence joins TRBV28 and TRBJ1-1; 9 nucleotides match TRBD1. After removal of 5 bases from V and 11 bases from J, the junction contained 6 bases not matched to a gene. Per the germline V gene, CDR1 is MDHEN and CDR2 is SYDVKM. The CDR3 extends over 12 amino acids. CDR3 sequence reads: CASSRTGVDAFF. The DNA of the CDR3 is TGTGCCAGCAGTCGGACAGGGGTCGATGCTTTCTTT.

The chain links TRBV11-2 to TRBJ2-2, with 7 bases fitting TRBD2. The CDR3 is 16 residues long. Looked up from germline, CDR1 is SGHAT and CDR2 is FQNNGV. V was clipped by 5 bases and J by 3 bases; unmatched bases: 9. CDR3 coding DNA: TGTGCCAGCAGCCGCTGGCGGGGGTCGGACACCGGGGAGCTGTTTTTT. It codes for CASSRWRGSDTGELFF. Full variable domain (remainder filled in from reference TRBV11-2 and TRBJ2-2): EAGVAQSPRYKIIEKRQSVAFWCNPISGHATLYWYQQILGQGPKLLIQFQNNGVVDDSQLPKDRFSAERLKGVDSTLKIQPAKLEDSAVYLCASSRWRGSDTGELFFGEGSRLTVL.

The rearrangement joins TRBV29-1 to TRBJ2-2; 10 nucleotides line up with TRBD1. Trimming cost V 6 bases and J 4 bases; bases outside gene matches: 2. The CDR3 is 13 amino acids. CDR1 is SQVTM, CDR2 ANQGSEA, per germline. In DNA, the CDR3 is TGCAGCGTGGGACAGGGGAGCACCGGGGAGCTGTTTTTT. Translated, it gives CSVGQGSTGELFF.

The chain uses TRBV24-1 and TRBJ2-3; tentatively, D is TRBD1 (5 bases). The CDR3 totals 16 residues. Germline CDR1 is KGHDR and CDR2 is SFDVKD. Trimming removed 3 bases at V and 4 bases at J, with 16 bases between. DNA for the CDR3: TGTGCCACCAGTGATCCGCAGGGATCTAGGGCAGATACGCAGTATTTT. Its translation: CATSDPQGSRADTQYF.

The V gene is TRBV5-1, the J gene TRBJ2-1; 7 bases are shared with TRBD1. Germline V CDR1 and CDR2: SGHRS, YFSETQ. CDR3 length: 17 residues. The trim removed 3 bases at V and 0 bases at J, leaving 9 bases unmatched. CDR3 amino acids: CASSSGGPGSSYNEQFF. In nucleotides, the CDR3 is TGCGCCAGCAGCTCAGGGGGTCCAGGGAGCTCCTACAATGAGCAGTTCTTC.

V and J are TRBV6-5 and TRBJ2-2; a weak D match, TRBD1 (5 bases). Trimming cost V 8 bases and J 3 bases, with 10 bases left between them. The germline V gene encodes CDR1 MNHEY and CDR2 SVGAGI. The CDR3 covers 13 residues. CDR3 coding DNA: TGTGCCAGCCATCCAGGGTACACCGGGGAGCTGTTTTTT. Residues: CASHPGYTGELFF.

The rearrangement joins TRBV6-4 to TRBJ2-2; 9 bases are a match to TRBD1. The V segment lost 2 bases and the J segment 4 bases; nucleotides outside the gene matches: 2. Germline CDR1 is MRHNA and CDR2 is SNTAGT. The CDR3 has 15 amino acids. The DNA of the CDR3 is TGTGCCAGCAGTGACGAGGGACAGGGCACCGGGGAGCTGTTTTTT. It codes for CASSDEGQGTGELFF.

This rearrangement joins TRBV7-9 to TRBJ1-5; 11 nucleotides line up with TRBD1. Germline loops: CDR1 SEHNR, CDR2 FQNEAQ (reference sequence). This CDR3 has 14 residues. The J segment lost 6 bases and the V segment lost 5 bases, leaving 3 bases of the junction unmatched. CDR3 sequence reads: CASSRTGGGQPQHF. CDR3 in DNA: TGTGCCAGCAGCCGGACAGGGGGCGGTCAGCCCCAGCATTTT. Looking up the rest from reference TRBV7-9 and TRBJ1-5 gives the full variable domain: DTGVSQNPRHKITKRGQNVTFRCDPISEHNRLYWYRQTLGQGPEFLTYFQNEAQLEKSRLLSDRFSAERPKGSFSTLEIQRTEQGDSAMYLCASSRTGGGQPQHFGDGTRLSIL.